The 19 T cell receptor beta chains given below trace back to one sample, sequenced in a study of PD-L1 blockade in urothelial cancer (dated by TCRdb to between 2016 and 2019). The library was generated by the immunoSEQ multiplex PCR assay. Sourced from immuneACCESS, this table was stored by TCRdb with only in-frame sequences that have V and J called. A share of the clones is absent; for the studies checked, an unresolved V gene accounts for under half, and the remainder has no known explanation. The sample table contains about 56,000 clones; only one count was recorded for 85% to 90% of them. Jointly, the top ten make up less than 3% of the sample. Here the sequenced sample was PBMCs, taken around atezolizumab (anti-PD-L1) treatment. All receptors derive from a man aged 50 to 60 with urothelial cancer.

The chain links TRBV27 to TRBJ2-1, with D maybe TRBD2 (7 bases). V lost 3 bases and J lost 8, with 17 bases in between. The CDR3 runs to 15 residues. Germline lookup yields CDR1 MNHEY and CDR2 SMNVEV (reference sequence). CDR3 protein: CASSLYREGRDEQFF. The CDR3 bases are TGTGCCAGCAGTTTGTACAGGGAGGGCCGCGATGAGCAGTTCTTC.

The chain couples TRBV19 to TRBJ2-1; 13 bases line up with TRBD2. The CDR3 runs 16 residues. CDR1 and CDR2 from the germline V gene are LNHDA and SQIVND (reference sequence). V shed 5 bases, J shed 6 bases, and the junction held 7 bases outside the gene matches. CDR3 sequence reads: CASSSTGTSGTNEQFF. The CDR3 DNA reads TGTGCCAGTAGTTCCACCGGGACTAGCGGGACCAATGAGCAGTTCTTC.

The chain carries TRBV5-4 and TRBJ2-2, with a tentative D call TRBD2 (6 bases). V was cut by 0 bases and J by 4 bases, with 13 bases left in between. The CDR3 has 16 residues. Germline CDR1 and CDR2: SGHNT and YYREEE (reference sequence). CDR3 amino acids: CASSLGGIGGTGELFF. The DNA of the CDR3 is TGTGCCAGCAGCTTGGGGGGTATCGGGGGCACCGGGGAGCTGTTTTTT.

The CDR3 sequence: CASSPFGGSNHETQYF. In DNA, the CDR3 is TGTGCCAGCAGTCCCTTTGGCGGGAGTAATCACGAGACCCAGTACTTC. This chain joins TRBV28 and TRBJ2-5, with TRBD2 identical over 7 bases. The CDR3 sequence is 16 residues long. The germline V gene encodes CDR1 MDHEN and CDR2 SYDVKM. V shed 5 bases and J 5 bases; nucleotides not matched to a gene: 14.

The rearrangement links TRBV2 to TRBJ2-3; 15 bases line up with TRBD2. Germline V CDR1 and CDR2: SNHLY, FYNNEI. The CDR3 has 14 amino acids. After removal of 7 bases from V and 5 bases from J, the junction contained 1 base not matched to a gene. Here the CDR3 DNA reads TGTGCCAGCACGGGACTAGCGGGAGGAGATACGCAGTATTTT. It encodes CASTGLAGGDTQYF.

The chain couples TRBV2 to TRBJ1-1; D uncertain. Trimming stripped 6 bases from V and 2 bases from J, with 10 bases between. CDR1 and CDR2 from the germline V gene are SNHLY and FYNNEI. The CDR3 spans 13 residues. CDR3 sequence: CASRQETNTEAFF. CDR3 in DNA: TGTGCCAGCAGACAAGAAACAAACACTGAAGCTTTCTTT.

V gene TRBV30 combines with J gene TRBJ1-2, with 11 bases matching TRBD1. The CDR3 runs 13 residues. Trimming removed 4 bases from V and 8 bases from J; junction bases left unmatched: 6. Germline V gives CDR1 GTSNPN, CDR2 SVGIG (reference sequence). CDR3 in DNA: TGTGCCTGGATTGGGACAGGGGGTCGAGGCTACACCTTC. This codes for CAWIGTGGRGYTF.

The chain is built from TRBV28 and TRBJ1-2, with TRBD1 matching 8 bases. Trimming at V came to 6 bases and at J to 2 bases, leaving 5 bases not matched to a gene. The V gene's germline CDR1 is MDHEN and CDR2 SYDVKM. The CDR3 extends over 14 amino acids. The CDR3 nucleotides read TGTGCCAGCAGACCGGGACAGGACAACTATGGCTACACCTTC. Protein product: CASRPGQDNYGYTF.

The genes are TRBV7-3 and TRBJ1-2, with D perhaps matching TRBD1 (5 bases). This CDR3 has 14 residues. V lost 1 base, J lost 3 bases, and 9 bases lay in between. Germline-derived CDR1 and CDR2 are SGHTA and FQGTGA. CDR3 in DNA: TGTGCCAGCAGCTTAAATCCCAGGGACTATGGCTACACCTTC. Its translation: CASSLNPRDYGYTF.

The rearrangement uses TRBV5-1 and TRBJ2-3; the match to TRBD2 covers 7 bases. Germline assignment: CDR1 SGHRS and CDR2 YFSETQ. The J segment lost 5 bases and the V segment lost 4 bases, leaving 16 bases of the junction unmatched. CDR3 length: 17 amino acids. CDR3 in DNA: TGCGCCAGCAGCCCCTCTATAGTGGGAGGGATCAGAGATACGCAGTATTTT. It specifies CASSPSIVGGIRDTQYF.

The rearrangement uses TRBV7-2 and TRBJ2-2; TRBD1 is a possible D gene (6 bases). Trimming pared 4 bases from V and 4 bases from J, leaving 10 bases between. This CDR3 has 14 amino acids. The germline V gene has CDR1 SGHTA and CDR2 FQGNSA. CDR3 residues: CASSWGPGTGELFF. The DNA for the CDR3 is TGTGCCAGCAGCTGGGGGCCGGGCACCGGGGAGCTGTTTTTT.

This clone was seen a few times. As DNA, the CDR3 is TGTGCCAGCAGCTTAGGTTCGGTAAACACTGAAGCTTTCTTT. This translates into CASSLGSVNTEAFF. The chain employs TRBV11-2 and TRBJ1-1; no clear D. The CDR3 runs 14 residues. The V and J ends lost 1 base and 2 bases respectively, with 8 bases between them. From germline, CDR1 is SGHAT and CDR2 FQNNGV.

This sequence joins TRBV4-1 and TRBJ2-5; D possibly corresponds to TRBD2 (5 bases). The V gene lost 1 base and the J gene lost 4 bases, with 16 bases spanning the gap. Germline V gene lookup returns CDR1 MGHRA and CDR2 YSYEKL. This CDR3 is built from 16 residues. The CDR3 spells CASSQGQRLALETQYF. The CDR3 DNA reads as TGCGCCAGCAGCCAAGGGCAGCGGCTAGCTCTAGAGACCCAGTACTTC.

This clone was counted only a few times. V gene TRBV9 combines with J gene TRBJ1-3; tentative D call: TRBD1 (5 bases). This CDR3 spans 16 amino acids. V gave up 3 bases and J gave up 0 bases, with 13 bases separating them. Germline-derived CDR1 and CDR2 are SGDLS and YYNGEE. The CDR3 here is CASSARRASSGNTIYF. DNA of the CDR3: TGTGCCAGCAGCGCCCGCAGGGCTAGCTCTGGAAACACCATATATTTT. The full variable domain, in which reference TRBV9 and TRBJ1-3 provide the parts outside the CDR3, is DSGVTQTPKHLITATGQRVTLRCSPRSGDLSVYWYQQSLDQGLQFLIQYYNGEERAKGNILERFSAQQFPDLHSELNLSSLELGDSALYFCASSARRASSGNTIYFGEGSWLTVV.

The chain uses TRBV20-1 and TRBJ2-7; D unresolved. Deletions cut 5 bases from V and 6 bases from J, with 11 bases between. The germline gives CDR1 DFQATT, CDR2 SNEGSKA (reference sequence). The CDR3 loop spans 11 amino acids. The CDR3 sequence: CSASIATEQYF. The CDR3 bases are TGCAGTGCTTCCATAGCTACCGAGCAGTACTTC.

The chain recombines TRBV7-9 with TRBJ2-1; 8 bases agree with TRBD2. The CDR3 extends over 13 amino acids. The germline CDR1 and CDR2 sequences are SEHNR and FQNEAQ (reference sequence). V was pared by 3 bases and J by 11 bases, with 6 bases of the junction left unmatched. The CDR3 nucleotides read TGTGCCAGCAGCTTCACTAGCGGAGCCAAGCAGTTCTTC. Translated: CASSFTSGAKQFF.

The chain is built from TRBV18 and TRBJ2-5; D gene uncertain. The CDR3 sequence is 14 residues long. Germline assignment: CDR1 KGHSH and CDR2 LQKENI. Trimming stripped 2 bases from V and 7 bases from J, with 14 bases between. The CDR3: CASSPGLEPGTQYF. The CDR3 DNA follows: TGTGCCAGCTCACCAGGGCTGGAACCAGGGACCCAGTACTTC.

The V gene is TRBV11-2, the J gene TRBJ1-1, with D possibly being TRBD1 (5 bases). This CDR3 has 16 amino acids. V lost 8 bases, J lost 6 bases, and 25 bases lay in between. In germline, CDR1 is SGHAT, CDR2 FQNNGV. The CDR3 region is CASVIYGQGSRSEAFF. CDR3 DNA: TGTGCCAGCGTTATATATGGGCAGGGCAGCCGTTCTGAAGCTTTCTTT.

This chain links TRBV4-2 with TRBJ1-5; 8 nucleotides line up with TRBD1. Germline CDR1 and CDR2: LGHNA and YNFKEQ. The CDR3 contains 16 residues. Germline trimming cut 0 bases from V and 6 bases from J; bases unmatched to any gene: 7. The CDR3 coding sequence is TGTGCCAGCAGCCAAGAGCCCGACAGGGGTGTTCAGCCCCAGCATTTT. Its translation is CASSQEPDRGVQPQHF.